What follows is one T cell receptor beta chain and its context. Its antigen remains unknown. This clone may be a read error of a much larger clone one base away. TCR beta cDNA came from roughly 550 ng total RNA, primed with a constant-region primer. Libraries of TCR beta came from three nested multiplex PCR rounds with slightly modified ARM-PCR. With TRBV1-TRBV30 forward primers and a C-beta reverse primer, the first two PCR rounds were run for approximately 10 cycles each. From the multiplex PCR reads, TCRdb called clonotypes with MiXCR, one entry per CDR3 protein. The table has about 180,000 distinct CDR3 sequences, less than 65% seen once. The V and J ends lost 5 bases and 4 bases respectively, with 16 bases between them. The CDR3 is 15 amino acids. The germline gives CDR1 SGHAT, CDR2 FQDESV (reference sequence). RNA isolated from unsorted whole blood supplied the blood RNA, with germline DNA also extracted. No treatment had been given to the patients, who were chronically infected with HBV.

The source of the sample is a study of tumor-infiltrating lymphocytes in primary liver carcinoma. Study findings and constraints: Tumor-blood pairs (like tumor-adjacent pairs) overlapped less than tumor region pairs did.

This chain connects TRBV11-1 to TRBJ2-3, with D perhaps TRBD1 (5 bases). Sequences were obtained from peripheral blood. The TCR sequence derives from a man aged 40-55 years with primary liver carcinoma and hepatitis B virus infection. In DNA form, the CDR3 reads TGTGCCAGCAGCCCTTGCCCACAGGCGGCAGATACGCAGTATTTT. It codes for CASSPCPQAADTQYF.